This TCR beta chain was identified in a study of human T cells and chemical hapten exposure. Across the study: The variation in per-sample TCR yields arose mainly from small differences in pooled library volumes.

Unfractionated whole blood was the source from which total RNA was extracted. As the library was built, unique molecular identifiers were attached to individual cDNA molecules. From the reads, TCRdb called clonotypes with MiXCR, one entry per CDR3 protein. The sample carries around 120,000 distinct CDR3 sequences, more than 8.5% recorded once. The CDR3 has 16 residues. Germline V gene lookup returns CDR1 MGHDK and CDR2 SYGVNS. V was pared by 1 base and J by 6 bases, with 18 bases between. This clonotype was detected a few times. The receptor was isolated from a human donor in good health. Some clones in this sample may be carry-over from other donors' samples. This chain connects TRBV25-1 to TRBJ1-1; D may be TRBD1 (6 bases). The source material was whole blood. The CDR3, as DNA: TGTGCCAGCAGTGAATCTGGGGGCTATCTGGGATCTGAAGCTTTCTTT. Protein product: CASSESGGYLGSEAFF.